What follows describes a single T cell receptor (beta chain). This sample was included in a study of blood T cell repertoires in COVID-19. Study-level information: Acute and convalescent COVID-19 samples came from the United States, Italy and Spain.

Membership in each cohort depended on participant-reported clinical history. Trimming took off 2 bases at V and 6 bases at J, with 14 bases between the two ends. Germline-derived CDR1 and CDR2 are MNHEY and SVGAGI. The CDR3 is 15 amino acids. TCRdb keeps only in-frame clones here, not all; method: immunoSEQ multiplex PCR. This sample carries 300,000 to 350,000 clones, around 91% of them seen once, and the ten largest clones take around 4.3%. Sequencing input: PBMCs or T cells enriched from blood (not recorded which). The receptor was isolated from a young woman with acute COVID-19. The chain joins TRBV6-5 to TRBJ2-1; D not resolved. The CDR3 sequence: CASSYTFRSINEQFF. DNA for the CDR3: TGTGCCAGCAGTTACACCTTCAGGTCTATCAATGAGCAGTTCTTC.